The rows below give T cell receptor beta chains drawn from one sample of a study of identical twins. TCRdb redid the calling of the 5' RACE reads with MiXCR, one entry per CDR3 protein. Of some 570,000 distinct CDR3 sequences detected, about 20% appear once; the ten largest clones hold approximately 0.5%. The sample was also reused in another study, on yellow fever vaccine responses in identical twins.

The sample was CD4+ T cells sorted from blood. The origin of the receptors is a woman aged 18 to 35 in good health. The CDR3 runs from the conserved cysteine through the conserved F or W. The order of the fields is V gene, J gene, clone size, D gene, CDR3 DNA, CDR3 protein. D genes are given only for firm matches. Clone size is not always given. Where it is, it says once, few, many or a class for expanded clones.

v_gene: TRBV9; j_gene: TRBJ2-7; abundance: .; d_gene: TRBD1; CDR3nt: TGTGCCAGCAACATAGGGGACAGGGGGCTCGACGAGCAGTACTTC; CDR3aa: CASNIGDRGLDEQYF
v_gene: TRBV3-1; j_gene: TRBJ2-1; abundance: .; d_gene: .; CDR3nt: TGTGCCAGCAGCCAAACCGGGATGGGGAACAATGAGCAGTTCTTC; CDR3aa: CASSQTGMGNNEQFF
v_gene: TRBV12-3/TRBV12-4; j_gene: TRBJ2-7; abundance: few; d_gene: .; CDR3nt: TGTGCCTCCTCGCCGGGGCCATTCTACGAGCAGTACTTC; CDR3aa: CASSPGPFYEQYF
v_gene: TRBV28; j_gene: TRBJ2-3; abundance: .; d_gene: TRBD2; CDR3nt: TGTGCCAGCAGCTCCGGGGGCGGGGGGACAGATACGCAGTATTTT; CDR3aa: CASSSGGGGTDTQYF
v_gene: TRBV7-9; j_gene: TRBJ2-1; abundance: .; d_gene: TRBD2; CDR3nt: TGTGCCAGCAGCTTCAGCGGGGGGGTGACTAATGAGCAGTTCTTC; CDR3aa: CASSFSGGVTNEQFF
v_gene: TRBV4-1; j_gene: TRBJ2-1; abundance: .; d_gene: TRBD2; CDR3nt: TGCGCCAGCAGCCAAGAAGGGACTAGGACCTACAATGAGCAGTTCTTC; CDR3aa: CASSQEGTRTYNEQFF
v_gene: TRBV3-1; j_gene: TRBJ2-3; abundance: .; d_gene: .; CDR3nt: TGTGCCAGCAGCCAAATGGTCCAGGGAGGGCAGTATTTT; CDR3aa: CASSQMVQGGQYF
v_gene: TRBV24-1; j_gene: TRBJ2-1; abundance: .; d_gene: .; CDR3nt: TGTGCCACCAGTGATACCGGGACCTACAATGAGCAGTTCTTC; CDR3aa: CATSDTGTYNEQFF
v_gene: TRBV2; j_gene: TRBJ1-2; abundance: .; d_gene: .; CDR3nt: TGTGCCAGCAGGGGAGACAGCTATGGCTACACCTTC; CDR3aa: CASRGDSYGYTF
v_gene: TRBV7-2; j_gene: TRBJ2-5; abundance: .; d_gene: .; CDR3nt: TGTGCCAGCAGCTCCCCTACAGGGCCATTAAACCAAGAGACCCAGTACTTC; CDR3aa: CASSSPTGPLNQETQYF
v_gene: TRBV3-1; j_gene: TRBJ2-5; abundance: .; d_gene: .; CDR3nt: TGTGCCAGCAGCCAAGAAGGGGGCCGGAGGGTTGGGGAGACCCAGTACTTC; CDR3aa: CASSQEGGRRVGETQYF
v_gene: TRBV27; j_gene: TRBJ2-1; abundance: few; d_gene: TRBD2; CDR3nt: TGTGCCAGCAGTTCCGGACTAGCGGGAGGGCCCTACAATGAGCAGTTCTTC; CDR3aa: CASSSGLAGGPYNEQFF
v_gene: TRBV5-6; j_gene: TRBJ2-7; abundance: .; d_gene: .; CDR3nt: TGTGCCAGCAGCTTGACCGGGAGCTCCACACACAGCTCCTACGAGCAGTACTTC; CDR3aa: CASSLTGSSTHSSYEQYF
v_gene: TRBV7-9; j_gene: TRBJ2-3; abundance: .; d_gene: TRBD1; CDR3nt: TGTGCCAGCAGCCTGAGGACAGGGATAAGCACAGATACGCAGTATTTT; CDR3aa: CASSLRTGISTDTQYF
v_gene: TRBV29-1; j_gene: TRBJ2-7; abundance: .; d_gene: TRBD2; CDR3nt: TGCAGCGTTGAATTGAAGGCGGGGGGCGAGCAGTACTTC; CDR3aa: CSVELKAGGEQYF
v_gene: TRBV18; j_gene: TRBJ2-7; abundance: .; d_gene: TRBD2; CDR3nt: TGTGCCAGCTCACCAAGGGCTAGCGGGAAACTCTCCTACGAGCAGTACTTC; CDR3aa: CASSPRASGKLSYEQYF
v_gene: TRBV20-1; j_gene: TRBJ2-3; abundance: .; d_gene: .; CDR3nt: TGCAGTGCTAGAGATGGGGGCTTAGATACGCAGTATTTT; CDR3aa: CSARDGGLDTQYF
v_gene: TRBV28; j_gene: TRBJ1-6; abundance: .; d_gene: .; CDR3nt: TGTGCCAGCAGTTCGATCTATAATTCACCCCTCCACTTT; CDR3aa: CASSSIYNSPLHF
v_gene: TRBV5-5; j_gene: TRBJ2-7; abundance: .; d_gene: .; CDR3nt: TGTGCCAGCAGCTTGGCCGGGACGGAGATCTACGAGCAGTACTTC; CDR3aa: CASSLAGTEIYEQYF
v_gene: TRBV6-1; j_gene: TRBJ1-5; abundance: .; d_gene: TRBD1; CDR3nt: TGTGCCAGCAAAAGGACAGGAGGGGATCAGCCCCAGCATTTT; CDR3aa: CASKRTGGDQPQHF
v_gene: TRBV5-1; j_gene: TRBJ2-1; abundance: .; d_gene: TRBD2; CDR3nt: TGCGCCAGCAGCTTGGATGATGGCGGGAGTAATGAGCAGTTCTTC; CDR3aa: CASSLDDGGSNEQFF
v_gene: TRBV5-1; j_gene: TRBJ1-2; abundance: .; d_gene: .; CDR3nt: TGCGCCAGCAGCTTGGATTTGGGGGGCCCCTATGGCTACACCTTC; CDR3aa: CASSLDLGGPYGYTF
v_gene: TRBV6-1; j_gene: TRBJ1-2; abundance: .; d_gene: .; CDR3nt: TGTGCCACAACGCGGGGGGCCCTCGGCTATGGCTACACCTTC; CDR3aa: CATTRGALGYGYTF
v_gene: TRBV9; j_gene: TRBJ2-2; abundance: few; d_gene: .; CDR3nt: TGTGCCAGCAGTGCACAGCGCAACGCCGGGGAGCTGTTTTTT; CDR3aa: CASSAQRNAGELFF
v_gene: TRBV12-3/TRBV12-4; j_gene: TRBJ2-3; abundance: many; d_gene: .; CDR3nt: TGTGCCAGCAGTTTTTCGGGGGGCACAGATACGCAGTATTTT; CDR3aa: CASSFSGGTDTQYF
v_gene: TRBV7-3; j_gene: TRBJ2-2; abundance: few; d_gene: TRBD2; CDR3nt: TGTGCCACTAGCGGGATTACCACCGGGGAGCTGTTTTTT; CDR3aa: CATSGITTGELFF
v_gene: TRBV15; j_gene: TRBJ1-4; abundance: few; d_gene: .; CDR3nt: TGTGCCACCAGTACGGTCTCAACTAATGAAAAACTGTTTTTT; CDR3aa: CATSTVSTNEKLFF